This T cell receptor (beta chain) originates from a study of CD8+ T cells in alopecia areata (dated by TCRdb to 2016 to 2019). Regarding the study in general: The treated patients, all with moderate-to-severe alopecia areata, were enrolled in an open-label pilot trial of oral tofacitinib given at 5 to 10 mg twice daily. Scalp tissue and sorted CD4+ and CD8+ peripheral blood T cells from patchy and totalis/universalis alopecia areata patients and from healthy controls were covered by human TCRbeta sequencing. RNA came from the PAXgene miRNA kit for fixed scalp, the miRNeasy kit for PBMCs, and the RNeasy kit for mouse skin. Biopsies were taken from tofacitinib-treated patients at baseline and again at 4 and 24 weeks into treatment, and several of those patients also had a later scalp biopsy. Tofacitinib was given for 6 to 18 months, followed by 6 months of follow-up off drug to assess delayed response and recurrence. Scalp clonality was compared across normal scalp (n=4), patchy alopecia areata scalp (n=8), and alopecia totalis/universalis scalp (n=8). TCRbeta CDR3 regions were amplified by immunoSEQ multiplex PCR with 35 Vbeta forward and 13 Jbeta reverse primers. In both human patients and the C3H/HeJ mouse model, the study applied high-throughput TCRbeta sequencing to look at T cell clonal expansion in alopecia areata. General conclusions and limits of the study: Compared with normal scalp, lesional scalp had higher clonality and more expanded CD8+ clones, particularly in alopecia totalis/universalis, a pattern that suggests antigenic drive. Shared TCR sequences between patients were less evident than in mice, which may be partly attributable to HLA diversity in the patient population. Unlike mouse skin, where gammadelta T cells dominate, normal human skin contains resident alphabeta T cells that get sequenced too, which complicates analysis of the scalp TCR repertoire.

V sheds 3 bases and J sheds 1 base, leaving 13 bases between their ends. Spanning cysteine to phenylalanine, the CDR3 consists of 15 amino acids. The sequence is cut down to CDR3 DNA, 45 bases in frame from base 1. From the germline V gene, CDR1 is SGHDT and CDR2 is YYEEEE. Comment on this clone: No antigen is known for it. Nothing much larger sits one base from this clone, and base qualities are not available.

What the time point label conveys for this sample: baseline before oral tofacitinib. Peripheral blood and lesional scalp punch biopsies were obtained from patients with alopecia areata. After PBMCs were isolated by density centrifugation and stained for CD3, CD4 and CD8, a FACSAria was used to sort CD4+ and CD8+ T cells. Receptor amplification or capture employed the immunoSEQ multiplex PCR assay. To provide template for TCR sequencing, every sample had RNA extracted and reverse transcribed into cDNA. First-strand cDNA was synthesized using SuperScript III with a 2:1 mix of oligo-dT and random hexamers. A synthetic immune receptor repertoire was used to gauge amplification bias, and whatever bias remained was removed computationally. Per the source publication's procedure: Raw reads were preprocessed to remove errors, and CDR3 was defined by IMGT conventions from the conserved cysteine to phenylalanine. Clonality was computed by normalizing Shannon entropy by log2 of the number of productive unique TCRs and subtracting the result from 1. CD4 or CD8 identity of scalp clones was inferred by cross-referencing scalp TCRbeta sequences with sorted blood CD4 and CD8 repertoires. The immuneACCESS repertoire file appears here via TCRdb, limited to in-frame rearrangements. These files lack a portion of the clones; in checked studies, under half of the deficit traces to unresolved V genes, and the cause of the others is not known. Clone size and the V and J calls come from that table; the DNA yielded D and trimming. The sample table shows roughly 200,000 clones, and 63% are seen once. The ten largest clonotypes hold over 1.5% of the sample.

This clonotype was sampled from a human donor with alopecia areata. The rearrangement joined TRBV5-6 to TRBJ1-2; no confident D gene assignment can be made. Sequencing used CD4+ T cells sorted from blood, obtained at week 0. The CDR3 in this case is CASSSRILINYGYTF. The nucleotide sequence is given as TGTGCCAGCAGCTCAAGGATCCTCATTAACTATGGCTACACCTTC.